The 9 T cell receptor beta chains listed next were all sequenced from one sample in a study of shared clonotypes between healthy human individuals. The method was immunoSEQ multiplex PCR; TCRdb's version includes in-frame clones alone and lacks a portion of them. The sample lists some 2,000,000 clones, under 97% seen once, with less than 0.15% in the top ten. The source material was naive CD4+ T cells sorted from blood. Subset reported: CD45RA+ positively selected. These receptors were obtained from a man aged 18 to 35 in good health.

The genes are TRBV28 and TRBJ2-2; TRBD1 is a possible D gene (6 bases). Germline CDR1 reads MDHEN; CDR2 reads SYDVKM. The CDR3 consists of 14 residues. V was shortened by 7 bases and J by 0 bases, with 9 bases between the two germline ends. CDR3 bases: TGTGCCAGCAACACAGGGTCGAACACCGGGGAGCTGTTTTTT. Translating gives CASNTGSNTGELFF.

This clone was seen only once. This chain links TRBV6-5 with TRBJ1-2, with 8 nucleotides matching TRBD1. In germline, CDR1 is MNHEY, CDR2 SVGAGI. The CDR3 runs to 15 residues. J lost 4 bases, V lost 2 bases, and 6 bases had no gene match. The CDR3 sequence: CASSYVTGGGYGYTF. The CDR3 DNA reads TGTGCCAGCAGTTACGTTACAGGGGGAGGCTATGGCTACACCTTC.

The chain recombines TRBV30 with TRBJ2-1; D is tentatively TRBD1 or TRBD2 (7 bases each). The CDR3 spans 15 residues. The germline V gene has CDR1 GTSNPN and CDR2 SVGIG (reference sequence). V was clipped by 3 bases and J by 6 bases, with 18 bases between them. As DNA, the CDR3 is TGTGCCTGGAGCCCGAGGGGGGGACAGTTCAATGAGCAGTTCTTC. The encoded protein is CAWSPRGGQFNEQFF.

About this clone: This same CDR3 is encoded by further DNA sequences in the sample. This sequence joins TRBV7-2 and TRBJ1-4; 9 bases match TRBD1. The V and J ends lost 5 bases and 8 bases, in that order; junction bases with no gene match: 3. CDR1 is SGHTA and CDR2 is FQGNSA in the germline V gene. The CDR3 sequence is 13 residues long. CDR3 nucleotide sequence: TGTGCCAGCAGCCCGGGGACAGGGGAAAAACTGTTTTTT. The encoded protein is CASSPGTGEKLFF.

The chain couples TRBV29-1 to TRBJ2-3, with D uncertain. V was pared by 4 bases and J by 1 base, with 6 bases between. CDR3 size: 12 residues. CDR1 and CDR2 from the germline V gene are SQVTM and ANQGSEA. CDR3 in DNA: TGCAGCGTTGCAACAGGCACAGATACGCAGTATTTT. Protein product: CSVATGTDTQYF.

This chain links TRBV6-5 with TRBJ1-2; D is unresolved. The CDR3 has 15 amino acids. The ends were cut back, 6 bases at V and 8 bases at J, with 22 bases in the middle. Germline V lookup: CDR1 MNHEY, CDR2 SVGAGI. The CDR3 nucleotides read TGTGCCAGCAGCCAGTCGTATGGCACAGCTTTGGGCTACACCTTC. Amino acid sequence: CASSQSYGTALGYTF.

The CDR3 spells CASSESYDRDEQFF. CDR3 DNA: TGTGCCAGCAGTGAATCCTACGACAGGGATGAGCAGTTCTTC. The chain has TRBV25-1 and TRBJ2-1, with 7 bases aligning to TRBD1. Germline CDR1 MGHDK, CDR2 SYGVNS. The ends lost 1 base at V and 8 bases at J; junction bases unmatched: 5. This CDR3 has 14 amino acids.

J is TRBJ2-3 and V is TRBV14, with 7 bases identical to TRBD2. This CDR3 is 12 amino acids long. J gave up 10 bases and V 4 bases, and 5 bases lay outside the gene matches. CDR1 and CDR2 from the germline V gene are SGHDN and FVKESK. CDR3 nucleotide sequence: TGTGCCAGCAGCCTGACTAGCCGTGCGCAGTATTTT. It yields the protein CASSLTSRAQYF.

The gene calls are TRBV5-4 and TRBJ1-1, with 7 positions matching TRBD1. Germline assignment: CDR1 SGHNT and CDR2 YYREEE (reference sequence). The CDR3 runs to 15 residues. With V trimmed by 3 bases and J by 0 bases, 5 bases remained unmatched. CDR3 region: CASSSRGNMNTEAFF. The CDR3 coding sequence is TGTGCCAGCAGCTCCAGGGGGAACATGAACACTGAAGCTTTCTTT.